The 29 T cell receptor beta chains presented below share a single source sample, sequenced in a study of graft-versus-host responses after intestinal transplantation. Assay: immunoSEQ multiplex PCR; the TCRdb copy retains only in-frame clones and omits some. Among some 35,000 clones listed, around 94% were seen once. What these receptors recognize is not known. Sequenced material: unstimulated CD4+ T cells sorted from spleen or lymph node cells, taken before transplant. Receptors were obtained from a human donor who was the organ donor for an intestinal transplant.

J is TRBJ2-3 and V is TRBV5-4; D may be TRBD2 (6 bases). V shed 4 bases and J shed 4 bases, with 19 bases lying between them. CDR1 SGHNT and CDR2 YYREEE come from the germline V gene (reference sequence). This CDR3 contains 16 residues. In DNA form, the CDR3 reads TGTGCCAGCAGCCCGGCAGGACTAAGAATCGCAGATACGCAGTATTTT. It codes for CASSPAGLRIADTQYF.

The chain joins TRBV7-9 to TRBJ1-2; no reliable D call. Germline loops: CDR1 SEHNR, CDR2 FQNEAQ (reference sequence). Trimming stripped 5 bases from V and 2 bases from J, with 15 bases between. The length of the CDR3 is 15 residues. This CDR3 is CASSKYRGSNYGYTF. CDR3 DNA sequence: TGTGCCAGCAGCAAGTATCGAGGGTCCAACTATGGCTACACCTTC.

This rearrangement joins TRBV29-1 to TRBJ1-4, with D hard to call. The CDR3 sequence is 11 residues long. V lost 8 bases to trimming and J lost 10 bases, with 14 bases between them. From germline, CDR1 is SQVTM and CDR2 ANQGSEA. This CDR3 reads CSPTGRIKLFF. The CDR3 DNA reads as TGCAGCCCCACGGGCAGGATAAAACTGTTTTTT. Looking up the rest from reference TRBV29-1 and TRBJ1-4 gives the full variable domain: SAVISQKPSRDICQRGTSLTIQCQVDSQVTMMFWYRQQPGQSLTLIATANQGSEATYESGFVIDKFPISRPNLTFSTLTVSNMSPEDSSIYLCSPTGRIKLFFGSGTQLSVL.

The chain links TRBV2 to TRBJ2-4; D remains ambiguous. The CDR3 totals 11 residues. Per the germline V gene, CDR1 is SNHLY and CDR2 is FYNNEI. V was cut by 6 bases and J by 4 bases, with 4 bases left in between. The CDR3: CASSPKNIQYF. In nucleotides, the CDR3 is TGTGCCAGCAGCCCTAAAAACATTCAGTACTTC. Based on the CDR3 plus reference TRBV2 and TRBJ2-4, the full variable domain is EPEVTQTPSHQVTQMGQEVILRCVPISNHLYFYWYRQILGQKVEFLVSFYNNEISEKSEIFDDQFSVERPDGSNFTLKIRSTKLEDSAMYFCASSPKNIQYFGAGTRLSVL.

The chain combines TRBV10-3 with TRBJ1-1; TRBD1 might be the D (5 bases). CDR3 length equals 13 residues. Deletions cut 6 bases from V and 0 bases from J, with 8 bases between. The V gene's germline CDR1 is ENHRY and CDR2 SYGVKD. CDR3 loop: CAIRSRVNTEAFF. The CDR3 region has the DNA TGTGCCATCAGGAGCAGGGTGAACACTGAAGCTTTCTTT.

The V call is TRBV7-3, the J call TRBJ2-2; D ambiguous. CDR1 SGHTA and CDR2 FQGTGA come from the germline V gene. The V end lost 1 base, the J end lost 1 base, and 1 base lay between the germline ends. The CDR3 is 13 amino acids. In nucleotides, the CDR3 is TGTGCCAGCAGCTTAAGGAACACCGGGGAGCTGTTTTTT. This encodes CASSLRNTGELFF.

The rearrangement joins TRBV7-2 to TRBJ2-1, with TRBD2 matching over 8 bases. This CDR3 comprises 16 residues. Trimming removed 5 bases from V and 7 bases from J; junction bases left unmatched: 13. Per germline, CDR1 SGHTA and CDR2 FQGNSA. The CDR3 region has the DNA TGTGCCAGCAGCCTGCCCTCCCGGGGGGGCGGAAATGAGCAGTTCTTC. Residues: CASSLPSRGGGNEQFF.

The V gene is TRBV11-3, the J gene TRBJ2-7; 7 nucleotides align to TRBD2. This CDR3 comprises 14 residues. Trimming cost V 3 bases and J 5 bases; bases outside gene matches: 7. CDR1 and CDR2 (germline): SGHNT, YENEEA. CDR3 bases: TGTGCCAGCAGCTTCTCCGGGGGGTACGACGAGCAGTACTTC. It codes for CASSFSGGYDEQYF.

V and J are TRBV7-9 and TRBJ1-2; tentatively, D is TRBD1 (5 bases). V lost 4 bases, J lost 8 bases, and 17 bases lay in between. Germline values: CDR1 SEHNR, CDR2 FQNEAQ (reference sequence). The CDR3 covers 14 residues. CDR3 amino acids: CASSSDTGDPGYTF. The DNA of the CDR3 is TGTGCCAGCAGCTCGGACACCGGGGATCCGGGCTACACCTTC.

The chain couples TRBV9 to TRBJ2-3; 13 bases match TRBD2. This CDR3 has 17 amino acids. Germline values: CDR1 SGDLS, CDR2 YYNGEE. Unmatched junction bases numbered 5, after V lost 4 bases and J lost 0 bases. For the CDR3, the DNA is TGTGCCAGCAGCACTAGCGGGGGGGTACTAAGCACAGATACGCAGTATTTT. Encoded protein: CASSTSGGVLSTDTQYF. The whole variable domain, remainder taken from reference TRBV9 and TRBJ2-3, is DSGVTQTPKHLITATGQRVTLRCSPRSGDLSVYWYQQSLDQGLQFLIQYYNGEERAKGNILERFSAQQFPDLHSELNLSSLELGDSALYFCASSTSGGVLSTDTQYFGPGTRLTVL.

V is TRBV19 and J is TRBJ1-1; 8 bases match TRBD1. There are 16 residues in the CDR3. The V and J ends lost 4 bases and 4 bases, in that order; junction bases with no gene match: 11. Germline CDR1 reads LNHDA; CDR2 reads SQIVND (reference sequence). CDR3 loop: CASSTIPPGQGTEAFF. The CDR3 DNA reads as TGTGCCAGTAGTACCATACCCCCAGGACAGGGCACTGAAGCTTTCTTT.

The chain carries TRBV7-2 and TRBJ1-3; tentatively, D is TRBD1 (5 bases). The CDR3 consists of 15 residues. Germline lookup yields CDR1 SGHTA and CDR2 FQGNSA. V lost 5 bases and J lost 0, with 11 bases in between. The CDR3 DNA sequence: TGTGCCAGCAGCCGTGGGGGGAACTCTGGAAACACCATATATTTT. Protein sequence: CASSRGGNSGNTIYF.

The genes are TRBV11-1 and TRBJ1-1; D is undetermined. CDR3 length: 14 residues. Trimming cost V 0 bases and J 5 bases, with 10 bases left between them. Germline CDR1 and CDR2: SGHAT and FQDESV (reference sequence). The CDR3 DNA sequence: TGTGCCAGCAGCTTAGCTATTTCGGGGACTGAAGCTTTCTTT. It specifies CASSLAISGTEAFF.

The CDR3, as DNA: TGCGCCAGCTCTCCCTCGGGGGGCACACAAGAGACCCAGTACTTC. Translated, it gives CASSPSGGTQETQYF. J is TRBJ2-5 and V is TRBV10-2; tentative D call: TRBD2 (7 bases). The CDR3 loop spans 15 amino acids. With 8 bases removed from V and 2 bases from J, the gap between germline ends came to 18 bases. The germline V gene has CDR1 WSHSY and CDR2 SAAADI.

The chain couples TRBV5-6 to TRBJ2-7, with a possible D match to TRBD2 (6 bases). Trimming shortened V by 2 bases and J by 1 base, and 10 bases separated the two germline ends. The CDR3 has 14 residues. From germline, CDR1 is SGHDT and CDR2 YYEEEE. The chain's CDR3 is CASSFGGKSYEQYF. CDR3 DNA sequence: TGTGCCAGCAGCTTTGGGGGGAAGTCCTACGAGCAGTACTTC.

CDR3 DNA: TGTGCCAGCTCACCAAATCAACAGGGGGACACCGGGGAGCTGTTTTTT. Translated, it gives CASSPNQQGDTGELFF. V usage is TRBV18 and J usage is TRBJ2-2; 8 nucleotides agree with TRBD1. CDR3 size: 16 residues. Trimming removed 2 bases from V and 3 bases from J; junction bases left unmatched: 5. Germline assignment: CDR1 KGHSH and CDR2 LQKENI.

This chain joins TRBV11-3 and TRBJ2-7; possibly TRBD2 for D (5 bases). Per the germline V gene, CDR1 is SGHNT and CDR2 is YENEEA. The CDR3 runs to 14 residues. Deletions cut 2 bases from V and 5 bases from J, with 13 bases between. The CDR3 here is CASSLRTAINEQYF. DNA for the CDR3: TGTGCCAGCAGCTTACGGACTGCTATCAACGAGCAGTACTTC.

The chain combines TRBV7-2 with TRBJ2-7, with D uncertain. The CDR3 has 12 amino acids. CDR1 SGHTA and CDR2 FQGNSA come from the germline V gene. V gave up 5 bases and J gave up 0 bases, with 5 bases separating them. In nucleotides, the CDR3 is TGTGCCAGCAGCCCCGGCTCCTACGAGCAGTACTTC. This translates into CASSPGSYEQYF.

This clone was counted between two and nine times. This rearrangement joins TRBV4-1 to TRBJ1-3; the D is unclear. Germline values: CDR1 MGHRA, CDR2 YSYEKL. V gave up 1 base and J gave up 3 bases, with 7 bases separating them. This CDR3 is 14 amino acids long. CDR3 protein: CASSQGELGNTIYF. DNA of the CDR3: TGCGCCAGCAGCCAAGGGGAACTTGGAAACACCATATATTTT.

The chain uses TRBV7-2 and TRBJ2-5, with D perhaps given as TRBD1 or TRBD2 (7 bases each). Germline V lookup: CDR1 SGHTA, CDR2 FQGNSA. The V gene lost 6 bases and the J gene lost 5 bases, with 16 bases spanning the gap. CDR3 length: 14 amino acids. The CDR3 nucleotides read TGTGCCAGCAGGCATACAGGGGAGGGGGAGACCCAGTACTTC. Amino acids: CASRHTGEGETQYF.

This clone appeared a single time. The gene calls are TRBV6-1 and TRBJ1-5; D call uncertain. Germline V gene lookup returns CDR1 MNHNS and CDR2 SASEGT. Trimming took off 0 bases at V and 7 bases at J, with 13 bases between the two ends. The CDR3 is 15 residues long. CDR3 loop: CASSEARTLGQPQHF. The CDR3 DNA reads TGTGCCAGCAGTGAAGCGAGGACTTTAGGGCAGCCCCAGCATTTT.

This chain connects TRBV7-2 to TRBJ1-6; D not certain. V was cut by 1 base and J by 3 bases, with 13 bases left in between. Germline V CDR1 and CDR2: SGHTA, FQGNSA. CDR3 length: 17 residues. The chain's CDR3 is CASSLVQSRYYNSPLHF. Written as DNA, the CDR3 is TGTGCCAGCAGCTTAGTGCAGTCCCGATACTATAATTCACCCCTCCACTTT. The variable domain in full, completed from reference TRBV7-2 and TRBJ1-6, reads GAGVSQSPSNKVTEKGKDVELRCDPISGHTALYWYRQSLGQGLEFLIYFQGNSAPDKSGLPSDRFSAERTGGSVSTLTIQRTQQEDSAVYLCASSLVQSRYYNSPLHFGNGTRLTVT.

The CDR3 protein is CASSNLAGGYTGELFF. The CDR3 nucleotides are TGTGCCAGCAGCAATCTAGCGGGGGGATACACCGGGGAGCTGTTTTTT. The chain couples TRBV5-4 to TRBJ2-2; 11 nucleotides match TRBD2. Trimming removed 4 bases from V and 3 bases from J; junction bases left unmatched: 5. CDR1 is SGHNT and CDR2 is YYREEE in the germline V gene (reference sequence). The CDR3 is made up of 16 amino acids.

J is TRBJ2-7 and V is TRBV4-3; D unresolved. The germline gives CDR1 LGHNA, CDR2 YSLEER. Deletions cut 0 bases from V and 2 bases from J, with 5 bases between. This CDR3 contains 13 residues. This CDR3 reads CASSQENTYEQYF. In DNA, the CDR3 is TGCGCCAGCAGCCAAGAAAACACCTACGAGCAGTACTTC.

The V call is TRBV10-3, the J call TRBJ1-2; maybe TRBD1 (6 bases). This CDR3 is built from 13 residues. The germline V gene has CDR1 ENHRY and CDR2 SYGVKD. Trimming left V 3 bases short and J 6 bases short, with 11 bases between. CDR3 protein: CAISESGADGYTF. The DNA of the CDR3 is TGTGCCATCAGTGAATCAGGGGCTGATGGCTACACCTTC.

The gene calls are TRBV18 and TRBJ2-5; 9 bases agree with TRBD2. J lost 0 bases, V lost 3 bases, and 5 bases had no gene match. Per germline, CDR1 KGHSH and CDR2 LQKENI. The CDR3 extends over 16 amino acids. For the CDR3, the DNA is TGTGCCAGCTCACCTCAGCGGGGGGCCGACCAAGAGACCCAGTACTTC. As protein: CASSPQRGADQETQYF.

DNA of the CDR3: TGTGCCAGCAGCGCCGGACTAGCGGGAGGCCGGCTAACCTACGAGCAGTACTTC. This gives the protein CASSAGLAGGRLTYEQYF. The chain is built from TRBV11-2 and TRBJ2-7; 14 nucleotides line up with TRBD2. CDR1 SGHAT and CDR2 FQNNGV come from the germline V gene. The CDR3 is 18 residues long. The trim removed 5 bases at V and 2 bases at J, leaving 11 bases unmatched. The entire variable domain, with the rest obtained from reference TRBV11-2 and TRBJ2-7, is as follows: EAGVAQSPRYKIIEKRQSVAFWCNPISGHATLYWYQQILGQGPKLLIQFQNNGVVDDSQLPKDRFSAERLKGVDSTLKIQPAKLEDSAVYLCASSAGLAGGRLTYEQYFGPGTRLTVT.

This rearrangement joins TRBV18 to TRBJ2-7; D remains unclear. CDR1 and CDR2 (germline): KGHSH, LQKENI. The CDR3 has 14 amino acids. Trimming left V 1 base short and J 5 bases short, with 12 bases between. CDR3 nucleotides: TGTGCCAGCTCACCACGGGGATTACCCCACGAGCAGTACTTC. Translating gives CASSPRGLPHEQYF.

The V and J genes are TRBV5-1 and TRBJ2-3; the match to TRBD1 covers 7 bases. Trimming removed 3 bases from V and 3 bases from J; junction bases left unmatched: 4. The CDR3 runs 14 residues. Germline CDR1 SGHRS, CDR2 YFSETQ. Written as DNA, the CDR3 is TGCGCCAGCAGCTACCGACAGGGAACAGATACGCAGTATTTT. This sequence encodes CASSYRQGTDTQYF. Full variable domain (missing parts from reference TRBV5-1 and TRBJ2-3): KAGVTQTPRYLIKTRGQQVTLSCSPISGHRSVSWYQQTPGQGLQFLFEYFSETQRNKGNFPGRFSGRQFSNSRSEMNVSTLELGDSALYLCASSYRQGTDTQYFGPGTRLTVL.